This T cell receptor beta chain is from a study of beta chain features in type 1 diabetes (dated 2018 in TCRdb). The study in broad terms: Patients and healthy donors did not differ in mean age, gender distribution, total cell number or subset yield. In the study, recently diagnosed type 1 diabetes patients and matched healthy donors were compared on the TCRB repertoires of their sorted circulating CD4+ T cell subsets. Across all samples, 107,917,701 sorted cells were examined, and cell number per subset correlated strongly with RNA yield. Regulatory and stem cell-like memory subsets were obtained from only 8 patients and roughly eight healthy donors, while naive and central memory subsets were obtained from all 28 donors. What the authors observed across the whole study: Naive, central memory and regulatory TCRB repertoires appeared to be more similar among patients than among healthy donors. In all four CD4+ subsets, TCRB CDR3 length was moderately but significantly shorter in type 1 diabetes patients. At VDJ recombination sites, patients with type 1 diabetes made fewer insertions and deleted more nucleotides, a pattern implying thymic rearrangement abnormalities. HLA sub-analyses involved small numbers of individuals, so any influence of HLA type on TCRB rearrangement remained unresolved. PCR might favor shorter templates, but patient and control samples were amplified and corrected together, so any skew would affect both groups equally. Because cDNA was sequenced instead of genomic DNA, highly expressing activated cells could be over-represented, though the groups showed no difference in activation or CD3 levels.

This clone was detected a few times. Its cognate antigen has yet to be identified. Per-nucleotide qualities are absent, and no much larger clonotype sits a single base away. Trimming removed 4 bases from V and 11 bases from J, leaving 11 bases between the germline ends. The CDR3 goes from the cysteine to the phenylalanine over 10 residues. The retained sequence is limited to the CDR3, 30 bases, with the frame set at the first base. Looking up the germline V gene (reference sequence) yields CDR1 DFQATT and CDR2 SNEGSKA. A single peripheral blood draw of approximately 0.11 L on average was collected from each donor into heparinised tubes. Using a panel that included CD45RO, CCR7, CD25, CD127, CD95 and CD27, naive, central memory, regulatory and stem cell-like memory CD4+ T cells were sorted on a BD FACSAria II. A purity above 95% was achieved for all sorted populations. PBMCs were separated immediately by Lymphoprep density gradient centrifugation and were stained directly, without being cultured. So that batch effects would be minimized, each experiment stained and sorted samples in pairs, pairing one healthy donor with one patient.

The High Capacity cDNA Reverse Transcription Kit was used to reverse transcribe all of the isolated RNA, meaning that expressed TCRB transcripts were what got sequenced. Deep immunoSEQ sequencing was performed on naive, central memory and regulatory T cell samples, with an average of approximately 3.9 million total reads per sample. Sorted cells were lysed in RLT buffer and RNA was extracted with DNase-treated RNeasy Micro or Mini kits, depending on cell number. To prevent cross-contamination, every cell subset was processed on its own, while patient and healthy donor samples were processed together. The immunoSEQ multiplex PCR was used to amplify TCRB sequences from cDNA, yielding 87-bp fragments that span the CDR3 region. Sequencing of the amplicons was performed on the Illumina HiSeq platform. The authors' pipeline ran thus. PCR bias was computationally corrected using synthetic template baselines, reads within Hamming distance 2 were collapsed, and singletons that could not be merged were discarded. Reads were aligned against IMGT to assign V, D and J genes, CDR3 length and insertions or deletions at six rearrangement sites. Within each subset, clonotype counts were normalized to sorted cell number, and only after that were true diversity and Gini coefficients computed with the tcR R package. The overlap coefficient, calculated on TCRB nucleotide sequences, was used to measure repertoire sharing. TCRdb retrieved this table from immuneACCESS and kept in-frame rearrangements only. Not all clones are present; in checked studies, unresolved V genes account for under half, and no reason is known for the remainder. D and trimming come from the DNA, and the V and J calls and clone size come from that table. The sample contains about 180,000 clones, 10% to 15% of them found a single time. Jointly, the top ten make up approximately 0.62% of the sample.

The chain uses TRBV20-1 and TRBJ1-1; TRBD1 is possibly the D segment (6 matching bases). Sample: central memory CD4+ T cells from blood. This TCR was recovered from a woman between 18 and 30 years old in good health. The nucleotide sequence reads TGCAGTGCTACCAGGGGTTCGGCTTTCTTT. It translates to CSATRGSAFF.